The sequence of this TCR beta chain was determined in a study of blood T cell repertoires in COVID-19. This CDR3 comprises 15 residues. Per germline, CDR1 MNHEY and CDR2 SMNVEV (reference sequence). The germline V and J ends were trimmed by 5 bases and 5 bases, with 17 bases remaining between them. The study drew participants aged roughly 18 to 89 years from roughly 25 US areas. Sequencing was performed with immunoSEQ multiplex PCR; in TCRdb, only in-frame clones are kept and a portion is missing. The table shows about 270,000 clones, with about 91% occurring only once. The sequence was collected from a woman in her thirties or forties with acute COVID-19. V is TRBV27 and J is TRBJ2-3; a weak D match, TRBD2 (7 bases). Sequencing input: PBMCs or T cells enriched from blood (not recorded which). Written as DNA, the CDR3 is TGTGCCAGCAGTCCCTCGCCGGGGGGCGGAGATACGCAGTATTTT. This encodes CASSPSPGGGDTQYF.